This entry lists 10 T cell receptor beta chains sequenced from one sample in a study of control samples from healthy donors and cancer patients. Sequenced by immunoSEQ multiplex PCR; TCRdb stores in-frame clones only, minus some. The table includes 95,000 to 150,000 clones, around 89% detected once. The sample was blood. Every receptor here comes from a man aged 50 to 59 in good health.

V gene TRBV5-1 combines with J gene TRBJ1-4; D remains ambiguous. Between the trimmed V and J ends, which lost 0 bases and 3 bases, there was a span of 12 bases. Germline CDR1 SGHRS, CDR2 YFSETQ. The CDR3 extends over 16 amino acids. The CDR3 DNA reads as TGCGCCAGCAGCTTGGGGGCGTGGGAGCCTAATGAAAAACTGTTTTTT. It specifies CASSLGAWEPNEKLFF.

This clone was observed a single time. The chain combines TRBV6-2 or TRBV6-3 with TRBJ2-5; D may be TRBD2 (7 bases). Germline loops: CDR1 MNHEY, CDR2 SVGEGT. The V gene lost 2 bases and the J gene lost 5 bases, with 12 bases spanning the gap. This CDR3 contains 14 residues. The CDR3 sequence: CASSYIGGRETQYF. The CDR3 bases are TGTGCCAGCAGTTACATCGGGGGGCGGGAGACCCAGTACTTC.

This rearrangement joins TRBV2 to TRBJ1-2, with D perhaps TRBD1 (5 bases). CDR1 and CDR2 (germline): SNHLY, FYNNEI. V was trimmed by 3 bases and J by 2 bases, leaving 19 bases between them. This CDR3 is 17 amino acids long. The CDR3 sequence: CASSDAGATTANYGYTF. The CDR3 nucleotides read TGTGCCAGCAGTGACGCCGGGGCCACTACCGCGAACTATGGCTACACCTTC.

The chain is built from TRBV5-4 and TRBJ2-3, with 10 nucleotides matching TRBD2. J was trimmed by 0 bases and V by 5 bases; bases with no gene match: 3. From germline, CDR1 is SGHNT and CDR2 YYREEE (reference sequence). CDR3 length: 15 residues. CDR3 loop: CASRAGGPSTDTQYF. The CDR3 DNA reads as TGTGCCAGCAGAGCGGGGGGGCCTAGCACAGATACGCAGTATTTT.

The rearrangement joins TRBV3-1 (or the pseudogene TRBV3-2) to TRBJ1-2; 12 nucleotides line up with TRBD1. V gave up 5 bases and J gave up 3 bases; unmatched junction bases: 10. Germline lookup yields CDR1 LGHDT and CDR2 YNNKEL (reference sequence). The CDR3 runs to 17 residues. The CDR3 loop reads CASSRSSGTGGYYGYTF. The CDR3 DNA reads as TGTGCCAGCAGCAGAAGCTCCGGGACAGGGGGCTACTATGGCTACACCTTC.

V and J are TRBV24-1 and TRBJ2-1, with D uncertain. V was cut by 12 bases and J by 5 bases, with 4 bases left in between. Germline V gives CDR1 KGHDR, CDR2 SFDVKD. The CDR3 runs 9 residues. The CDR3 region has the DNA TGTGCCTCTGACAATGAGCAGTTCTTC. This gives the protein CASDNEQFF.

As DNA, the CDR3 is TGTGCCAGCAGCTTCGGGACAGGGTACAATGAGCAGTTCTTC. Protein: CASSFGTGYNEQFF. The chain combines TRBV11-2 with TRBJ2-1, with 9 bases identical to TRBD1. CDR1 and CDR2 from the germline V gene are SGHAT and FQNNGV. This CDR3 has 14 residues. V lost 3 bases, J lost 4 bases, and 1 base stayed unmatched.

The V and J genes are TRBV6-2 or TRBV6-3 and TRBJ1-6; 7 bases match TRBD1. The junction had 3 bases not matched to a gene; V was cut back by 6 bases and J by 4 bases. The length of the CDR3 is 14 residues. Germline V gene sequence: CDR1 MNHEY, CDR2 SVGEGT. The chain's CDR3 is CASSRDSYNSPLHF. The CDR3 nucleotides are TGTGCCAGCAGCCGGGACAGTTATAATTCACCCCTCCACTTT.

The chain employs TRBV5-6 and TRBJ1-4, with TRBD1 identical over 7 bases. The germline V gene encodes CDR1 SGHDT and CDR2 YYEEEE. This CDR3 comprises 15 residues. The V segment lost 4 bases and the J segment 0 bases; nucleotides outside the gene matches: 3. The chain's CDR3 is CASSRTGATNEKLFF. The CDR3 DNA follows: TGTGCCAGCAGCCGAACAGGGGCAACTAATGAAAAACTGTTTTTT.

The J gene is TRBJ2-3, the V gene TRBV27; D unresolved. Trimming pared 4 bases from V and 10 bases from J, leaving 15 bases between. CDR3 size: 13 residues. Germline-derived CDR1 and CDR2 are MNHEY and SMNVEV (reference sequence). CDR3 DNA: TGTGCCAGCAGTTCCCGGTTGGAAGGTGCGCAGTATTTT. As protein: CASSSRLEGAQYF.